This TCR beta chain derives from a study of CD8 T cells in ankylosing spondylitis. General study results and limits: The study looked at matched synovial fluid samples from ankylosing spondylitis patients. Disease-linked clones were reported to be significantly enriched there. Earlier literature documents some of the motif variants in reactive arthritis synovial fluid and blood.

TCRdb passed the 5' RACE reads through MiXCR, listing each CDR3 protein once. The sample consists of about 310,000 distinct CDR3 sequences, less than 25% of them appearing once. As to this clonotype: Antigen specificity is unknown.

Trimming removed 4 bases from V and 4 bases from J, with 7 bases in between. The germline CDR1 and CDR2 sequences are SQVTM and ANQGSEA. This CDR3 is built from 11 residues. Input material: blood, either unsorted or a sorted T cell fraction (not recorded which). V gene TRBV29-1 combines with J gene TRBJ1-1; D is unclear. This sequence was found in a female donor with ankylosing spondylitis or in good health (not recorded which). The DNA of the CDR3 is TGCAGCGTTGGGACTGCCACTGAAGCTTTCTTT. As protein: CSVGTATEAFF.